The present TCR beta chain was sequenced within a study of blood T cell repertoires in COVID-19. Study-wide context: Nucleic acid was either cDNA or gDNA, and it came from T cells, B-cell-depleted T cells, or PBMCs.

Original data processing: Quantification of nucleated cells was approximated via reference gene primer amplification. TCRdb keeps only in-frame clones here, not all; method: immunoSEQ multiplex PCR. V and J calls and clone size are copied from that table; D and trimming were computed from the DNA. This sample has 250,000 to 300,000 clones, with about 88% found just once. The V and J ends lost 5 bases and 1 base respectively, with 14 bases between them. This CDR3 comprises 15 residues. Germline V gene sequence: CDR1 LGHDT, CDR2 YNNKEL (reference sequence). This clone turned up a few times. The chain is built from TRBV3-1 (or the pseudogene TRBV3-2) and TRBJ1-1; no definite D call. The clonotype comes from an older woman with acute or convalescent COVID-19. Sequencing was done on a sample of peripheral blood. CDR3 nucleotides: TGTGCCAGCAGCGAAAGGGTAGCGACGAACACTGAAGCTTTCTTT. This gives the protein CASSERVATNTEAFF.